The clone carrying this T cell receptor beta chain has only a few counts. Authors' analysis steps: Amplification of reference gene primers provided the estimated nucleated cell counts. TCRdb's table, derived via immunoSEQ multiplex PCR, lists solely in-frame clones and lacks some. V, J and clone size are taken as reported in that table, and D and trimming were inferred from the DNA itself. The data hold 650,000 to 800,000 clones, with about 90% observed a single time. The data belong to a study of blood T cell repertoires in COVID-19. For the study at large: Acute-phase and convalescent COVID-19 samples originated in the United States, Italy and Spain. Sources were T cells, B-cell-depleted T cells, or PBMCs; the material itself was cDNA or gDNA.

The sequenced sample consisted of peripheral blood. The receptor was isolated from a woman aged 18 to 35 with acute or convalescent COVID-19.

The CDR3 region is CASSWTSLGYEQYF. CDR3 nucleotide sequence: TGTGCCAGCAGTTGGACTAGCTTGGGCTACGAGCAGTACTTC. This sequence joins TRBV6-5 and TRBJ2-7; 8 bases agree with TRBD2. The CDR3 loop spans 14 amino acids. V shed 4 bases and J 3 bases; nucleotides not matched to a gene: 5. Germline CDR1 is MNHEY and CDR2 is SVGAGI.